The text below deals with one T cell receptor (beta chain). The protocol was immunoSEQ multiplex PCR, while the TCRdb copy is restricted to in-frame clones and leaves out a portion. In the table there are 110,000 or so clones, 83% of which are singletons. Trimming shortened V by 5 bases and J by 3 bases, and 19 bases separated the two germline ends. Looked up from germline, CDR1 is SNHLY and CDR2 is FYNNEI. The CDR3 length is 16 residues. The source of the sample is a study of control samples from healthy donors and cancer patients. The TCR originated in a woman in her forties or fifties in good health. Sequenced sample: blood. The chain carries TRBV2 and TRBJ1-1; maybe TRBD1 (6 bases). CDR3 nucleotides: TGTGCCAGCAGTCGTGCCCGGGAGGGGGGAGACACTGAAGCTTTCTTT. Protein: CASSRAREGGDTEAFF.